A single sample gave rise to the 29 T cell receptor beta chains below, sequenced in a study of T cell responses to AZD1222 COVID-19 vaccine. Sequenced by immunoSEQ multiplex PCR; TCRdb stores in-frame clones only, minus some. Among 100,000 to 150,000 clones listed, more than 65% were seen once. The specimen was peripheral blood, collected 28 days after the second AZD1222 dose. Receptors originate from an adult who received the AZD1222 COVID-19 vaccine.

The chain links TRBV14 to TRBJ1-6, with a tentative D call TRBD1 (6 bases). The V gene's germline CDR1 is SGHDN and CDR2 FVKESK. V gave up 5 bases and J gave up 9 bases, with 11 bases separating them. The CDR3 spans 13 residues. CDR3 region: CASSTQGFSPLHF. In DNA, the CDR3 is TGTGCCAGCAGCACACAGGGTTTTTCACCCCTCCACTTT.

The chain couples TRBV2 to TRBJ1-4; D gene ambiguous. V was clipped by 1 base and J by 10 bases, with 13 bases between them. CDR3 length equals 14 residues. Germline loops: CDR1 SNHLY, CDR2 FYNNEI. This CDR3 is CASSEERGIGKLFF. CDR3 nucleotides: TGTGCCAGCAGTGAAGAACGGGGTATAGGAAAACTGTTTTTT.

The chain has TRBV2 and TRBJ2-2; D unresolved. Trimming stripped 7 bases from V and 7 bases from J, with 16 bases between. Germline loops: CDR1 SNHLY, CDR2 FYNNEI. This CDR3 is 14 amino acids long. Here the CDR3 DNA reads TGTGCCAGCAAGCCTGTCTTGGTGGACGGGGAGCTGTTTTTT. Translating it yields CASKPVLVDGELFF.

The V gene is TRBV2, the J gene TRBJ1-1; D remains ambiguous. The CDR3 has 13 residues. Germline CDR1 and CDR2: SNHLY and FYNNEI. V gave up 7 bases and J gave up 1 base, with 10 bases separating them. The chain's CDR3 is CASTFYQNTEAFF. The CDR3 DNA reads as TGTGCCAGCACGTTTTACCAGAACACTGAAGCTTTCTTT.

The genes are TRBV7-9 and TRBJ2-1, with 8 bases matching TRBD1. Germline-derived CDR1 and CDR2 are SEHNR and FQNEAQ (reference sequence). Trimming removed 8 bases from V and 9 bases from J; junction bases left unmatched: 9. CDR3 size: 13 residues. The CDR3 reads CASLQGARAEQFF. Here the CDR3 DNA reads TGTGCCAGCCTCCAGGGGGCTAGGGCTGAGCAGTTCTTC.

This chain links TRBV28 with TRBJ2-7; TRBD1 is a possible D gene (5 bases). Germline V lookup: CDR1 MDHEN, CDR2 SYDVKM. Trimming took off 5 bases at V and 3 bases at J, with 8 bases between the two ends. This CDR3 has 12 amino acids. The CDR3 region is CASSPGIYEQYF. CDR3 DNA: TGTGCCAGCAGTCCAGGGATCTACGAGCAGTACTTC.

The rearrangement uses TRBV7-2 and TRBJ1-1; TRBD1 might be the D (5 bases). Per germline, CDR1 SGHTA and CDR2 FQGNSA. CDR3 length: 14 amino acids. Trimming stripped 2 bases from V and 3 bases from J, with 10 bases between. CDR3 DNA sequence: TGTGCCAGCAGCTTATTGGGAGGGGACACTGAAGCTTTCTTT. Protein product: CASSLLGGDTEAFF.

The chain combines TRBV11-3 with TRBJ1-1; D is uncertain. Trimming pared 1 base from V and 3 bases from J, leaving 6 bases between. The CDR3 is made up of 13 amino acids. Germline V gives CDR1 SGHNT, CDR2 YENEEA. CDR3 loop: CASSLVQDTEAFF. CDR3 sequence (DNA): TGTGCCAGCAGCTTAGTCCAGGACACTGAAGCTTTCTTT.

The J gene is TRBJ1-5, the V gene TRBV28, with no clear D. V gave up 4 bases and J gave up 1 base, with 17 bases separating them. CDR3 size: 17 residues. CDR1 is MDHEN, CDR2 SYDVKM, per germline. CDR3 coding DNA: TGTGCCAGCAGTTATGGCCGGGCAGGACGGAGCAATCAGCCCCAGCATTTT. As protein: CASSYGRAGRSNQPQHF.

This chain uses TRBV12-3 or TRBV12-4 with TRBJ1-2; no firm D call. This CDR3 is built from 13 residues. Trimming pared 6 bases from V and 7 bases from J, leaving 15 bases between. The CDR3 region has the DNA TGTGCCAGCAGCCCACTCGAGGGTCTTGGCTACACCTTC. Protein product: CASSPLEGLGYTF.

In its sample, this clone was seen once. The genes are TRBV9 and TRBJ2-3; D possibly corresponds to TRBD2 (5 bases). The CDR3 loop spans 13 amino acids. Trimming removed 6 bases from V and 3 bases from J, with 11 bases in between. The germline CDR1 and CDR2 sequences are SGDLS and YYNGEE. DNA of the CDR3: TGTGCCAGCAAGGGCGGACTGACAGATACGCAGTATTTT. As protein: CASKGGLTDTQYF.

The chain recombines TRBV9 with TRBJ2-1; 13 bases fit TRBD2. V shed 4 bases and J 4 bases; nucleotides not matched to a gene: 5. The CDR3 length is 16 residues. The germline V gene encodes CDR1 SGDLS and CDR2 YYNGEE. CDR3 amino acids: CASSLGTSGIYNEQFF. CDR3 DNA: TGTGCCAGCAGCCTCGGGACTAGCGGGATTTACAATGAGCAGTTCTTC.

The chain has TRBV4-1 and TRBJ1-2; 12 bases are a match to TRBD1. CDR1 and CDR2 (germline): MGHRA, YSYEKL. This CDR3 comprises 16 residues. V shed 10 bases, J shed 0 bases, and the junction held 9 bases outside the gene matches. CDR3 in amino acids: CANSTGTGGPNYGYTF. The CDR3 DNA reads TGCGCCAACTCAACCGGGACAGGGGGCCCTAACTATGGCTACACCTTC.

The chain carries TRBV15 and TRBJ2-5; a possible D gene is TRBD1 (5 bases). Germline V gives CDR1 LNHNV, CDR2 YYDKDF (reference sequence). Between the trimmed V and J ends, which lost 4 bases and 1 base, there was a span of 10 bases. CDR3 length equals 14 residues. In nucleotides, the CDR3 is TGTGCCACCAGCACTAGACAGATCCAAGAGACCCAGTACTTC. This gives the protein CATSTRQIQETQYF. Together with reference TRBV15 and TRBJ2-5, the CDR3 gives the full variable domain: DAMVIQNPRYQVTQFGKPVTLSCSQTLNHNVMYWYQQKSSQAPKLLFHYYDKDFNNEADTPDNFQSRRPNTSFCFLDIRSPGLGDTAMYLCATSTRQIQETQYFGPGTRLLVL.

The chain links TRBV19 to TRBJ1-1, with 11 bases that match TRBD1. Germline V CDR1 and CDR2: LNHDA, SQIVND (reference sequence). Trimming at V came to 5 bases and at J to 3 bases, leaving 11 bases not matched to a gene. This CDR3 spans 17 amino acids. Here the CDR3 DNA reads TGTGCCAGTAGTCCCCGGACAGGGGGCGTTCTGGACACTGAAGCTTTCTTT. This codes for CASSPRTGGVLDTEAFF.

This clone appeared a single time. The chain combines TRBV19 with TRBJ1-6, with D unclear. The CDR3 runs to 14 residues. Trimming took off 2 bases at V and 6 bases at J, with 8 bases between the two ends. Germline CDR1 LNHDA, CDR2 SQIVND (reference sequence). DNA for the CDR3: TGTGCCAGTAGTATATGGCGGACTAATTCACCCCTCCACTTT. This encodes CASSIWRTNSPLHF.

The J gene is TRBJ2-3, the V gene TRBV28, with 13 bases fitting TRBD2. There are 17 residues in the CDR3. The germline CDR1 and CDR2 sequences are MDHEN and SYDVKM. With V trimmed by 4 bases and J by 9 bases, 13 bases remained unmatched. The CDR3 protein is CASSSSHLLAGGITQYF. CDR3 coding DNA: TGTGCCAGCAGTTCCTCTCATCTACTAGCGGGGGGGATCACGCAGTATTTT.

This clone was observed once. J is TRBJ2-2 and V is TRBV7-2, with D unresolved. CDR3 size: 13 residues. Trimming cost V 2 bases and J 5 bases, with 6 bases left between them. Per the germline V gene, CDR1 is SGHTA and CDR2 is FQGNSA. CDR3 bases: TGTGCCAGCAGCTTAAGCCAGACCGGGGAGCTGTTTTTT. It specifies CASSLSQTGELFF.

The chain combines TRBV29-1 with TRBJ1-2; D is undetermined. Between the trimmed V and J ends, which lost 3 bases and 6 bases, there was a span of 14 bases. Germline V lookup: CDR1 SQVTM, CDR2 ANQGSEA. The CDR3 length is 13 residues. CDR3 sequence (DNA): TGCAGCGTTGAGTGGCCTGCGAGCCATGGCTACACCTTC. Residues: CSVEWPASHGYTF.

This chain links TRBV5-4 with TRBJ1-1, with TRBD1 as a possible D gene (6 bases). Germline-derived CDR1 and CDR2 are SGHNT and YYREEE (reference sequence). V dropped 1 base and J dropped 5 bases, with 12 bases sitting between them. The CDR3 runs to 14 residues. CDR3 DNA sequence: TGTGCCAGCAGCTTGTCAGGGGATCAGACTGAAGCTTTCTTT. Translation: CASSLSGDQTEAFF. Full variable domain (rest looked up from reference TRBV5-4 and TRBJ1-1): ETGVTQSPTHLIKTRGQQVTLRCSSQSGHNTVSWYQQALGQGPQFIFQYYREEENGRGNFPPRFSGLQFPNYSSELNVNALELDDSALYLCASSLSGDQTEAFFGQGTRLTVV.

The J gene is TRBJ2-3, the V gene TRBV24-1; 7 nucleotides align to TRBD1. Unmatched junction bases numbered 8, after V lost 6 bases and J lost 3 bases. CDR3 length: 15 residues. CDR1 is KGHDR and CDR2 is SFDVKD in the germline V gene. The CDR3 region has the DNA TGTGCCACCAGTCGAGGGGGACAGAATACAGATACGCAGTATTTT. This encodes CATSRGGQNTDTQYF.

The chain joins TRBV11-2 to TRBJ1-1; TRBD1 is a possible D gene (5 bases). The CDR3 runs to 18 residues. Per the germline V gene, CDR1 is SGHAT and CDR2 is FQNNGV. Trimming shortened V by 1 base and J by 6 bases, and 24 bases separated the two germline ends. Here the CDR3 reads CASSLVDLGSWGTSEAFF. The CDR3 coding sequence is TGTGCCAGCAGCTTAGTCGATTTGGGGTCTTGGGGGACCTCTGAAGCTTTCTTT. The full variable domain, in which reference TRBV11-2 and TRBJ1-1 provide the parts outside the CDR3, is EAGVAQSPRYKIIEKRQSVAFWCNPISGHATLYWYQQILGQGPKLLIQFQNNGVVDDSQLPKDRFSAERLKGVDSTLKIQPAKLEDSAVYLCASSLVDLGSWGTSEAFFGQGTRLTVV.

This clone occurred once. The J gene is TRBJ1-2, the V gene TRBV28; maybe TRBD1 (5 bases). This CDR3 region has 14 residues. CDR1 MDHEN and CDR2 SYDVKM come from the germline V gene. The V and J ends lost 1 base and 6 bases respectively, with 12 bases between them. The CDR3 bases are TGTGCCAGCAGTTTATTGCAGGGCTCCAATGGCTACACCTTC. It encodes CASSLLQGSNGYTF.

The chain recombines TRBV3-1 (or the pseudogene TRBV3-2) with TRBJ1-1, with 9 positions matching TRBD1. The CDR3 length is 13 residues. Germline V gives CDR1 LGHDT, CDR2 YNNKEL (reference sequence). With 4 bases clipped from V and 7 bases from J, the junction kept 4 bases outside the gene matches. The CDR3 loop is CASSLTGGLEAFF. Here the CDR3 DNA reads TGTGCCAGCAGCCTTACAGGGGGCCTTGAAGCTTTCTTT.

Here the CDR3 reads CASSLVGSYEQYF. The CDR3 DNA follows: TGTGCCAGCAGCTTAGTTGGGAGTTACGAGCAGTACTTC. This rearrangement joins TRBV11-2 to TRBJ2-7, with a tentative D call TRBD2 (5 bases). Germline V CDR1 and CDR2: SGHAT, FQNNGV. The V gene lost 1 base and the J gene lost 4 bases, with 8 bases spanning the gap. CDR3 size: 13 residues.

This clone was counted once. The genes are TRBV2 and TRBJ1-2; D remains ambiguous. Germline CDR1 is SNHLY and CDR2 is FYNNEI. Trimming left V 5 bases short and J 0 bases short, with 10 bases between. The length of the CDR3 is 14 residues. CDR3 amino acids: CASSPDLPNYGYTF. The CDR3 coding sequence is TGTGCCAGCAGTCCCGACCTGCCTAACTATGGCTACACCTTC.

CDR3 sequence: CASSRHTGPEKLFF. The CDR3 nucleotides are TGTGCCAGCAGCCGCCATACAGGGCCCGAAAAACTGTTTTTT. The rearrangement uses TRBV6-6 and TRBJ1-4, with TRBD1 as a possible D gene (6 bases). CDR1 is MNHNY, CDR2 SVGAGI, per germline (reference sequence). The CDR3 loop spans 14 amino acids. V shed 6 bases and J shed 8 bases, with 16 bases lying between them.

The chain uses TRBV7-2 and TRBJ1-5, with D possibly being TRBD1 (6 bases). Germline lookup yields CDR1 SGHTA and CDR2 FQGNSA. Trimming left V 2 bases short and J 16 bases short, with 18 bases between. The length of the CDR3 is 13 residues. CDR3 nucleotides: TGTGCCAGCAGCTTAAATTCGGACAGTTCACACCATTTT. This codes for CASSLNSDSSHHF.

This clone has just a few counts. The CDR3 sequence is CASSPRQGGTDTQYF. As DNA, the CDR3 is TGTGCCAGCAGCCCCAGACAGGGGGGCACAGATACGCAGTATTTT. J is TRBJ2-3 and V is TRBV9; 9 bases are a match to TRBD1. There are 15 residues in the CDR3. V gave up 4 bases and J gave up 1 base; unmatched junction bases: 4. Germline lookup yields CDR1 SGDLS and CDR2 YYNGEE.